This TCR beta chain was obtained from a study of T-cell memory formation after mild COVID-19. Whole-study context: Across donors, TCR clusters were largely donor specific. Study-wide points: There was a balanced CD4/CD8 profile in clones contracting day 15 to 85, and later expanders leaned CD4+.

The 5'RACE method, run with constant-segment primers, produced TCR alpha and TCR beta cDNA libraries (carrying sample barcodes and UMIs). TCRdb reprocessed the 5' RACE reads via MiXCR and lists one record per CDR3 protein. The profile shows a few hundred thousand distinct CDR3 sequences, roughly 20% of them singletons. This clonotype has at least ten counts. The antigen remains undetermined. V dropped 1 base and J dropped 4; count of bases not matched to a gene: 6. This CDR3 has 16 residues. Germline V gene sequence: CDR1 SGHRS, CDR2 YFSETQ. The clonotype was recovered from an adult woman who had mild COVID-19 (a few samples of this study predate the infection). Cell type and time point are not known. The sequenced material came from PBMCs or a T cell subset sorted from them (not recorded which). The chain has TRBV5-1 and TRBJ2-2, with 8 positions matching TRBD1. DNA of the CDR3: TGCGCCAGCAGCTTGTCCGGACAGGGTAGCACCGGGGAGCTGTTTTTT. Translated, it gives CASSLSGQGSTGELFF.